The clone carrying this TCR beta chain was seen a few times. Its matching antigen is unknown. From germline, CDR1 is SGHAT and CDR2 FQNNGV. The CDR3 has 16 residues. Deletions cut 5 bases from V and 1 base from J, with 14 bases between. This record belongs to a study of long-term antiretroviral therapy in people with HIV. General study points: Despite increasing after ART, diversity remained lower than that of transplant donor controls. Within the repertoire, clones expanded before ART were dominant at all time points.

DNA was extracted from roughly 0.93-9.6 million thawed cryopreserved PBMC. Running of the v3.0 immunoSEQ assay took place at survey level. Each sample had sequencing targeting roughly 40,000-50,000 T-cell genomes. Here immunoSEQ multiplex PCR was the method, and the copy in TCRdb shows in-frame clones only, minus some. The table has around 40,000 clones, around 86% seen once. The clonotype was recovered from a woman between 50 and 59 years old with HIV. The chain carries TRBV11-2 and TRBJ2-2; D could derive from TRBD1 or TRBD2 (5 bases each). This material consisted of unsorted PBMCs, taken 0.1 years before starting antiretroviral therapy. The CDR3: CASSRSGTVNTGELFF. The CDR3 coding sequence is TGTGCCAGCAGCCGATCCGGGACGGTGAACACCGGGGAGCTGTTTTTT.